The clone carrying this T cell receptor (beta chain) was found once. The source of the sample is a study of cytotoxic CD8 clonotypes in ibrutinib-treated CLL. Profiled with immunoSEQ multiplex PCR; TCRdb holds only in-frame clones, not every one. The sample consists of more than 300,000 clones, roughly 85% of them appearing once. The CDR3 has 12 amino acids. Germline values: CDR1 SQVTM, CDR2 ANQGSEA. The V segment lost 7 bases and the J segment 3 bases; nucleotides outside the gene matches: 4. Sequencing used PBMCs, obtained before ibrutinib treatment. The TCR originated in a human donor with chronic lymphocytic leukemia. The gene calls are TRBV29-1 and TRBJ2-7; the match to TRBD1 covers 9 bases. The CDR3 DNA sequence: TGCAGCGCCGGGACAGGGTTCTACGAGCAGTACTTC. It yields the protein CSAGTGFYEQYF.